This T cell receptor beta chain was sequenced in a study of blood T cell repertoires in COVID-19. Study in general: Nucleic acid was either cDNA or gDNA, and it came from T cells, B-cell-depleted T cells, or PBMCs.

As handled by the study authors: Amplification of reference gene primers provided the estimated nucleated cell counts. The data were produced by immunoSEQ multiplex PCR, yet TCRdb's version contains in-frame clones alone and is incomplete. V, J and clone size reflect that table, while D and trimming were determined from the DNA. The data show 150,000 to 200,000 clones, around nine tenths seen once. This clone was recorded only once. This TCR was sampled from a man aged 18 to 35 with active or convalescent COVID-19. Source material: peripheral blood.

This chain's CDR3 is CASSQDPGDMMYEQYF. The CDR3 DNA sequence: TGCGCCAGCAGCCAAGATCCAGGCGATATGATGTACGAGCAGTACTTC. This chain joins TRBV4-1 and TRBJ2-7; unclear D gene. This CDR3 contains 16 residues. Deletions cut 0 bases from V and 4 bases from J, with 16 bases between. Germline V gene lookup returns CDR1 MGHRA and CDR2 YSYEKL.